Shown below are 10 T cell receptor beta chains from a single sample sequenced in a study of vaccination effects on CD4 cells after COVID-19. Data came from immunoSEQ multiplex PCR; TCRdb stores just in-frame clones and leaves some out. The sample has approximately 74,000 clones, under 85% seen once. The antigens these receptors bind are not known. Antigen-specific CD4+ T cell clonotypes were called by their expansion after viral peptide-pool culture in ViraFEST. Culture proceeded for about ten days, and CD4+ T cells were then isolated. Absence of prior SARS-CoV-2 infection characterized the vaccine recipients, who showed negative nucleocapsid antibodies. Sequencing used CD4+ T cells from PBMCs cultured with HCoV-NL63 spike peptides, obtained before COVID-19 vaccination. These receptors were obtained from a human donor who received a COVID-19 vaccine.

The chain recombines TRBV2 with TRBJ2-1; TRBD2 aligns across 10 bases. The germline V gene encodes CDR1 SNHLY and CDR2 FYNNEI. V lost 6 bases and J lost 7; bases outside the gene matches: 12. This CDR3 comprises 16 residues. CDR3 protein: CASRGPGSGGVNEQFF. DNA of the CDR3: TGTGCCAGCAGGGGCCCTGGGAGCGGGGGGGTTAATGAGCAGTTCTTC.

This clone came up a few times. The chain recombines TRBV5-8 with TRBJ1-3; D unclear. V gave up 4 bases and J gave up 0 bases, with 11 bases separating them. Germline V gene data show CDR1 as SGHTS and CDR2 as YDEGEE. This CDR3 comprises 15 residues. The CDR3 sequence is CASSPWVGSGNTIYF. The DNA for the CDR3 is TGTGCCAGCAGCCCATGGGTCGGCTCTGGAAACACCATATATTTT.

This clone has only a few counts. CDR3 nucleotides: TGCAGCGCTGGGGGACGGATCTATGGCTACACCTTC. This sequence encodes CSAGGRIYGYTF. The chain carries TRBV29-1 and TRBJ1-2; D possibly corresponds to TRBD1 (5 bases). Trimming stripped 7 bases from V and 4 bases from J, with 13 bases between. Germline values: CDR1 SQVTM, CDR2 ANQGSEA. The CDR3 spans 12 residues.

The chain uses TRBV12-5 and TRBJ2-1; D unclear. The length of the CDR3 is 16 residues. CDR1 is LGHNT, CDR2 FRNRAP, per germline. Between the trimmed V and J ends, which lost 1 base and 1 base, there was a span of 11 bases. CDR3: CASGLGSILSYNEQFF. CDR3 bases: TGTGCTAGTGGTTTGGGGAGCATACTATCCTACAATGAGCAGTTCTTC.

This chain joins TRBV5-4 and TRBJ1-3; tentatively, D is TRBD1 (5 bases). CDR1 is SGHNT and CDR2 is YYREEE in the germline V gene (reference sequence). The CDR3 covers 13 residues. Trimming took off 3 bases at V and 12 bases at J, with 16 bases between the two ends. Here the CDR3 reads CASSSGTSQVIYF. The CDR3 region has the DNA TGTGCCAGCAGCTCCGGGACCTCCCAGGTCATATATTTT. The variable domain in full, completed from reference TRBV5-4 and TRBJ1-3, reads ETGVTQSPTHLIKTRGQQVTLRCSSQSGHNTVSWYQQALGQGPQFIFQYYREEENGRGNFPPRFSGLQFPNYSSELNVNALELDDSALYLCASSSGTSQVIYFGEGSWLTVV.

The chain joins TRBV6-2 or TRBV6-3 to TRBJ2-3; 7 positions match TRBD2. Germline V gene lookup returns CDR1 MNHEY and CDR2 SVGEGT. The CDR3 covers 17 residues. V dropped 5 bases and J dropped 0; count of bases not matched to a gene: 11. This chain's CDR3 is CASSDPGGGVSTDTQYF. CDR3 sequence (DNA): TGTGCCAGCAGTGACCCGGGAGGCGGGGTCAGCACAGATACGCAGTATTTT.

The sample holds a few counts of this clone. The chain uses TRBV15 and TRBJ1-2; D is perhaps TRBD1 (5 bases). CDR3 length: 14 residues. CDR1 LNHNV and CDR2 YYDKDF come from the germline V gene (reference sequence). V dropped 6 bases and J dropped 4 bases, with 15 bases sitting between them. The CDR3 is CATSLYQGTYGYTF. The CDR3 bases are TGTGCCACCAGTTTATATCAGGGAACCTATGGCTACACCTTC.

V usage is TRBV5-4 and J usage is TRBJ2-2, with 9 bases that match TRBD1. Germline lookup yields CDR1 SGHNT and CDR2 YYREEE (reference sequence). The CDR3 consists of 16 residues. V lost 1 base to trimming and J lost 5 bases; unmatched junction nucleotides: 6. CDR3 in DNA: TGTGCCAGCAGCTTGCTTGGACAGGGGATAACCGGGGAGCTGTTTTTT. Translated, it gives CASSLLGQGITGELFF.

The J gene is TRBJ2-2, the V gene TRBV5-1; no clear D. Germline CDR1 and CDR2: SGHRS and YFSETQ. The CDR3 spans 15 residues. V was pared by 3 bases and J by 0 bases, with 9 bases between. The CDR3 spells CASSWPRSNTGELFF. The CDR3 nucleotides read TGCGCCAGCAGCTGGCCTCGATCGAACACCGGGGAGCTGTTTTTT.

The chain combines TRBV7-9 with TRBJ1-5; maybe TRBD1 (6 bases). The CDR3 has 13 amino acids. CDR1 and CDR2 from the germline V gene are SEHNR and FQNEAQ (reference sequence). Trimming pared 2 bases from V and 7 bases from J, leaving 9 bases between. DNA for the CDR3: TGTGCCAGCAGCTTATCAGGGGACCAGCCCCAGCATTTT. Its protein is CASSLSGDQPQHF.